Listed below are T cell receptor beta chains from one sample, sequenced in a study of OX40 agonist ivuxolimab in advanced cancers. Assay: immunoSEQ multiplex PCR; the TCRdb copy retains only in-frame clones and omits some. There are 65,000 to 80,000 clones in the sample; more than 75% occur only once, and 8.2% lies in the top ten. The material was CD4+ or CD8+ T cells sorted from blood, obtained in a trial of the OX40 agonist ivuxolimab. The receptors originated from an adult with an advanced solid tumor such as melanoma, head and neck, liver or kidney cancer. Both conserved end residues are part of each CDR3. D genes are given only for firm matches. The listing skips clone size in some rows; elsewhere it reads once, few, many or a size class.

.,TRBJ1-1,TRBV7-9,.,TGTGCCAGCAGCTCCAAGACCCACACTGAAGCTTTCTTT,CASSSKTHTEAFF
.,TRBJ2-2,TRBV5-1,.,TGCGCCAGCAGCCGAATACCAAGCACCGGGGAGCTGTTTTTT,CASSRIPSTGELFF
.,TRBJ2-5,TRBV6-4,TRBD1,TGTGCCACCGACAGGGGAAAAGAGACCCAGTACTTC,CATDRGKETQYF
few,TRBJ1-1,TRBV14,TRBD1,TGTGCCAGCAGCCAGACAGGGGGCGGCGTGCCCACTGAAGCTTTCTTT,CASSQTGGGVPTEAFF
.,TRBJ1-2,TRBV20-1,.,TGCAGTGCCCCTTTGGGTGGCTACACCTTC,CSAPLGGYTF
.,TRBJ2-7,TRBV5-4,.,TGTGCCAGCAGCTTGGATCCCCGGCAGGACCACGAGCAGTACTTC,CASSLDPRQDHEQYF
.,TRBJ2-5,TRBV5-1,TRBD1,TGCGCCAGCAGCTTCGGGACAGGGGGAGAAGAGACCCAGTACTTC,CASSFGTGGEETQYF
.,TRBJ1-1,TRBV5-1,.,TGCGCCAGCAGCGCCTCTGGGGGAAACACTGAAGCTTTCTTT,CASSASGGNTEAFF
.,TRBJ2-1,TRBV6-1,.,TGTGCCAGCGGGAAGGGGTGGACGTACAATGAGCAGTTCTTC,CASGKGWTYNEQFF
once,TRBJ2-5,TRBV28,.,TGTGCCAGCAGTTTTTCGCTGGGGGAGACCCAGTACTTC,CASSFSLGETQYF
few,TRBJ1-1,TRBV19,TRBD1,TGTGCCAGTAGTATAGGATCCGACAGGGGCGACAAGGACACTGAAGCTTTCTTT,CASSIGSDRGDKDTEAFF
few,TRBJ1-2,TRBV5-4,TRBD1,TGTGCCAGCAGCTTGGCCTTGGGAGACAGGGATATTTATGGCTACACCTTC,CASSLALGDRDIYGYTF
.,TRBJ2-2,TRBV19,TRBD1,TGTGCCAGTACTCCATCGACAGGGGGCGACGGGGAGCTGTTTTTT,CASTPSTGGDGELFF
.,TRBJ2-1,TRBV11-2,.,TGTGCCAGCAGCGTCGGGGGCAATGAGCAGTTCTTC,CASSVGGNEQFF
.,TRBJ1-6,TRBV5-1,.,TGCGCCAGCAGCTTCAACAGGGACTTTTCACCCCTCCACTTT,CASSFNRDFSPLHF
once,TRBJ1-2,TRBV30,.,TGTGCCTGGAGTGCGCAGACAGTTGCCAATCATGGCTACACCTTC,CAWSAQTVANHGYTF
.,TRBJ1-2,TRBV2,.,TGTGCCAGCAGACCCGACGGCTCTAACTATGGCTACACCTTC,CASRPDGSNYGYTF
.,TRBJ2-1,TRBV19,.,TGTGCCAGTAGAGACTGGGACTCCTACAATGAGCAGTTCTTC,CASRDWDSYNEQFF
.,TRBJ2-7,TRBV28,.,TGTGCCAGCAGTCCAGTCACCTACGAGCAGTACTTC,CASSPVTYEQYF
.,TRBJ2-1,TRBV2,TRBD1,TGTGCCAGCAGCCCCGACAGGGGATCAAATGAGCAGTTCTTC,CASSPDRGSNEQFF
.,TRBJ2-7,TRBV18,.,TGTGCCAGCTCCGTGTCTGAAAGCGCTCTCTCCTACGAGCAGTACTTC,CASSVSESALSYEQYF
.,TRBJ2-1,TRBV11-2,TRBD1,TGTGCCAGCAGCACAAGACAGGGGGCAAGTGAGCAGTTCTTC,CASSTRQGASEQFF
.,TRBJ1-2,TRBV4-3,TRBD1,TGCGCCAGCAGCAGGGACAGGGGCGAAGATGGCTACACCTTC,CASSRDRGEDGYTF
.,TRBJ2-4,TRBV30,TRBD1,TGTGCCTGGAGTCCAGGGGGCGCAGGAAAAAACATTCAGTACTTC,CAWSPGGAGKNIQYF
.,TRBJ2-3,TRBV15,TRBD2,TGTGCCACCAGTCTACGCCGGGAGGGTACGCAGTATTTT,CATSLRREGTQYF
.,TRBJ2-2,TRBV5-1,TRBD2,TGCGCCAGCAGCTTCCAGAGCGGGAGCATCGGGGAGCTGTTTTTT,CASSFQSGSIGELFF
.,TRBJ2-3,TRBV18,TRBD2,TGTGCCAGCTCCCTCGGGACTAGCGACTATACGCAGTATTTT,CASSLGTSDYTQYF
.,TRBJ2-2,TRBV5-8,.,TGTGCCAGCAGCCCCGGGACCCTCACCGGGGAGCTGTTTTTT,CASSPGTLTGELFF
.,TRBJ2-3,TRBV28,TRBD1,TGTGCCAGCAGTTCCTGGGGACAGGGGGCGTCAGATACGCAGTATTTT,CASSSWGQGASDTQYF
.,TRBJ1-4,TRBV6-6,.,TGTGCCAGCAGTTACCCCCGATTTGAAAAACTGTTTTTT,CASSYPRFEKLFF
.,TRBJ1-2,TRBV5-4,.,TGTGCCAGCAGCTTAATGGGGGCCAGCTATGGCTACACCTTC,CASSLMGASYGYTF
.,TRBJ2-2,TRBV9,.,TGTGCCAGCAGCCCCAGTGGAGGAAACACCGGGGAGCTGTTTTTT,CASSPSGGNTGELFF
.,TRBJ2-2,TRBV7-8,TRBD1,TGTGCCAGCAGCTCAAGACAGGGGAGCGTGGTCGGGGAGCTGTTTTTT,CASSSRQGSVVGELFF
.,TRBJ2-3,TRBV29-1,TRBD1,TGCAGCGCTGACAGGGTCGGGGCAGATACGCAGTATTTT,CSADRVGADTQYF
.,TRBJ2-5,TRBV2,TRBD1,TGTGCCAGCCTTAGATCTCGGGACAGGACCCAAGAGACCCAGTACTTC,CASLRSRDRTQETQYF
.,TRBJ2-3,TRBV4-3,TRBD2,TGCGCCAGCAGCCAAGATGGGACTAGGGGGGATACGCAGTATTTT,CASSQDGTRGDTQYF
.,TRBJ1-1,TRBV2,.,TGTGCCAGCAGTGGGTCAACAGGGTCCACTGAAGCTTTCTTT,CASSGSTGSTEAFF
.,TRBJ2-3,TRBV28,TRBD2,TGTGCCAGCAGGGGGAGGGGCGGGAAAGACCGCACAGATACGCAGTATTTT,CASRGRGGKDRTDTQYF
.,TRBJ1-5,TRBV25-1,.,TGTGCCAGCAGTGAAGGCGATTTCTATCAGCCCCAGCATTTT,CASSEGDFYQPQHF
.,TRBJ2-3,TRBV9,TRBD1,TGTGCCAGCAGCGCTACAGGGGGCGCAGATACGCAGTATTTT,CASSATGGADTQYF
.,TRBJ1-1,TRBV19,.,TGTGCCAGTAGTATCCCAGGAATGAACACTGAAGCTTTCTTT,CASSIPGMNTEAFF
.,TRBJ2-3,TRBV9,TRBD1,TGTGCCAGCAGCGTAGGTGTGACAGGGGGCACAGATACGCAGTATTTT,CASSVGVTGGTDTQYF
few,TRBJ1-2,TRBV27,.,TGTGCCAGCAGTGATCGACAGTATGGCTACACCTTC,CASSDRQYGYTF
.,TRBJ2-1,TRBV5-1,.,TGCGCCAGCAGCTTGGATGGTTCTTGGAGGGGGAGGTCTAAGTACAATGAGCAGTTCTTC,CASSLDGSWRGRSKYNEQFF
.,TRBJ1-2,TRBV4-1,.,TGCGCCAGCAGCCAAGAAAAATCGGATAACTATGGCTACACCTTC,CASSQEKSDNYGYTF
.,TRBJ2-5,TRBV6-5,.,TGTGCCAGCAGTTACTCTACACTCGGCCAAGAGACCCAGTACTTC,CASSYSTLGQETQYF
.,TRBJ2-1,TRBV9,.,TGTGCCAGCAGCGTAGACGCAGGGGTTTCCTACAATGAGCAGTTCTTC,CASSVDAGVSYNEQFF
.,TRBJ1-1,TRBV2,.,TGTGCCAGCATTGAGGGCCCTTCCGAACAGGACACTGAAGCTTTCTTT,CASIEGPSEQDTEAFF
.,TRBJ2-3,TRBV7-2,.,TGTGCCAGCAGCTTAAGCGTCAGGGAACGGACAGATACGCAGTATTTT,CASSLSVRERTDTQYF
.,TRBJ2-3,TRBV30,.,TGTGCCTGGACCCCCCAAACAGATACGCAGTATTTT,CAWTPQTDTQYF
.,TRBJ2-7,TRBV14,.,TGTGCCAGCAGCCAAGATGTAGGAGGCGAGCAGTACTTC,CASSQDVGGEQYF
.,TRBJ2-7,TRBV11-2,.,TGTGCCAGCAGCTTAGGGACCGGGGGAAGGGGGTTTTCCTACGAGCAGTACTTC,CASSLGTGGRGFSYEQYF
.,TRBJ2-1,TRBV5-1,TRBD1,TGCGCCAGCAGCTTCGGGACAGGGTCCTACAATGAGCAGTTCTTC,CASSFGTGSYNEQFF
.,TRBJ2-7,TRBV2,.,TGTGCCAGCAGTGGGATTGGCGGGGCCTACGAGCAGTACTTC,CASSGIGGAYEQYF
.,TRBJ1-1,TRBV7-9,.,TGTGCCAGCAGCTTAACACCAAGCATGAACACTGAAGCTTTCTTT,CASSLTPSMNTEAFF
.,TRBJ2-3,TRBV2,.,TGTGCCAGCAGTGATCTGGGCGGCCGCACAGATACGCAGTATTTT,CASSDLGGRTDTQYF
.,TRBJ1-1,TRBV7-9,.,TGTGCCAGCAGCTTAGAACGGAGGGGTCCATCGTGGGACACTGAAGCTTTCTTT,CASSLERRGPSWDTEAFF
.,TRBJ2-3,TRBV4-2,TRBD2,TGTGCCAGCAGCCACCAATTAGCGGGGAGAGTAGATACGCAGTATTTT,CASSHQLAGRVDTQYF